The T cell receptor beta chain under discussion was sequenced for a study of cytotoxic CD8 clonotypes in ibrutinib-treated CLL. Study details: After median around six years, approximately 15 stayed in remission, around twelve progressed; responses roughly 25 partial, 2 complete. Response samples came after a median about 13 months of treatment, range 6 to 36.

Assay used: immunoSEQ multiplex PCR; TCRdb lists only in-frame clones, some missing. The sample lists 300,000 to 350,000 clones, about 80% occurring once. Trimming removed 0 bases from V and 3 bases from J, with 15 bases in between. Germline CDR1 and CDR2: ENHRY and SYGVKD. The CDR3 loop spans 16 amino acids. The chain links TRBV10-3 to TRBJ2-7; weak D call: TRBD2 (5 bases). The receptor was isolated from a human donor with chronic lymphocytic leukemia. Sequencing used PBMCs, obtained before ibrutinib treatment. The CDR3, as DNA: TGTGCCATCAGTGAGTCAGAGGCGAATGAGGGCTACGAGCAGTACTTC. It is translated as CAISESEANEGYEQYF.